This T cell receptor beta chain derives from a study of T cell responses to AZD1222 COVID-19 vaccine. Study as a whole: The study pooled second doses at about 4 or about 12 weeks.

Concerning this clone: What it binds is unknown.

Study findings and constraints: Close to half of spike-specific TCRs reportedly recognize unmutated variant regions. Females made up more of the donors, who were largely white British, and clonal diversity may have come out too low.

In germline, CDR1 is SGHRS, CDR2 YFSETQ. V dropped 1 base and J dropped 1; count of bases not matched to a gene: 2. This CDR3 is built from 15 residues. Data came from immunoSEQ multiplex PCR; TCRdb stores just in-frame clones and leaves some out. This repertoire shows 150,000 or so clones, roughly nine tenths found once; its top ten account for 1.5% to 2%. The chain is built from TRBV5-1 and TRBJ1-5, with 7 bases matching TRBD1. Sequencing was performed on peripheral blood, taken on day 0 of AZD1222 vaccination. The TCR sequence derives from an adult in good health. CDR3 sequence (DNA): TGCGCCAGCAGCTTGACAGGGGAGAGCAATCAGCCCCAGCATTTT. Translation: CASSLTGESNQPQHF. The full variable domain, rest sourced from reference TRBV5-1 and TRBJ1-5, is KAGVTQTPRYLIKTRGQQVTLSCSPISGHRSVSWYQQTPGQGLQFLFEYFSETQRNKGNFPGRFSGRQFSNSRSEMNVSTLELGDSALYLCASSLTGESNQPQHFGDGTRLSIL.